The rows below give T cell receptor beta chains drawn from one sample of a study of blood T cells in healthy people across ages. Each CDR3 protein gets one entry after TCRdb re-called the 5' RACE reads with MiXCR. Among about 1.5 million distinct CDR3 sequences listed, approximately 40% were seen once. Material for sequencing was blood. Source of these receptors: a woman under 30 in good health. Both conserved end residues are part of each CDR3. A D gene is named only where the DNA matches it firmly. Rows may omit the clone size; those that give it use once, few, many or a size class.

>TRBV12-3/TRBV12-4|TRBD2|TRBJ2-7|NA
CASSDTSGSVNSYNEQYF
TGTGCCAGCAGTGATACTAGCGGGAGCGTTAACTCCTACAATGAGCAGTACTTC
>TRBV4-1|NA|TRBJ2-7|NA
CASSQAGEGVFLREQYF
TGCGCCAGCAGCCAAGCCGGAGAGGGGGTCTTTCTTCGCGAGCAGTACTTC
>TRBV6-1|NA|TRBJ1-5|NA
CASSPTYQPQHF
TGTGCCAGCAGCCCTACCTATCAGCCCCAGCATTTT
>TRBV12-3/TRBV12-4|NA|TRBJ2-7|NA
CASSHGVKYEQYF
TGTGCCAGCAGTCACGGGGTAAAATACGAGCAGTACTTC
>TRBV6-5|TRBD1|TRBJ1-2|few
CASSSQTGGAGNKYQYGYTF
TGTGCCAGCAGTTCTCAGACAGGGGGCGCCGGCAATAAGTACCAATATGGCTACACCTTC
>TRBV24-1|NA|TRBJ2-2|once
CATSDFRQTTGELFF
TGTGCCACCAGTGATTTCCGACAGACCACCGGGGAGCTGTTTTTT
>TRBV6-6|TRBD2|TRBJ2-5|few
CASRSGTSGQETQYF
TGTGCCAGCAGATCCGGGACTAGCGGACAAGAGACCCAGTACTTC
>TRBV7-2|TRBD1|TRBJ1-2|once
CASSAAGTGNGYTF
TGTGCCAGCAGTGCCGCCGGGACAGGGAATGGCTACACCTTC
>TRBV6-5|NA|TRBJ1-2|NA
CASSYLPVMNYGYTF
TGTGCCAGCAGTTACCTTCCCGTGATGAACTATGGCTACACCTTC
>TRBV27|NA|TRBJ2-7|NA
CASSLSFGVGYEQYF
TGTGCCAGCAGTTTATCGTTTGGGGTCGGGTACGAGCAGTACTTC
>TRBV7-2|TRBD2|TRBJ2-1|NA
CASILAGVANEQFF
TGTGCCAGCATCCTAGCGGGAGTGGCTAATGAGCAGTTCTTC
>TRBV11-2|NA|TRBJ2-2|NA
CASKQVSGELFF
TGTGCCAGCAAACAAGTCTCCGGGGAGCTGTTTTTT
>TRBV6-5|NA|TRBJ1-5|once
CASSYIINQPQHF
TGTGCCAGCAGTTACATTATTAATCAGCCCCAGCATTTT
>TRBV4-2|NA|TRBJ2-6|NA
CASSPSPTGSGANVLTF
TGTGCCAGCAGCCCAAGCCCCACAGGTTCTGGGGCCAACGTCCTGACTTTC
>TRBV20-1|NA|TRBJ2-1|few
CSARDRAIYNEQFF
TGCAGTGCTAGAGATCGGGCTATATACAATGAGCAGTTCTTC
>TRBV5-1|NA|TRBJ2-3|NA
CASSVGGSEADTQYF
TGCGCCAGCAGCGTAGGGGGGAGTGAGGCAGATACGCAGTATTTT
>TRBV28|TRBD1|TRBJ1-2|few
CASNNRGQGEYGYTF
TGTGCCAGCAATAATCGGGGGCAGGGGGAGTACGGCTACACCTTC
>TRBV3-1|TRBD2|TRBJ2-1|NA
CASSLPGGGWEQFF
TGTGCCAGCAGCCTCCCCGGGGGGGGTTGGGAGCAGTTCTTC
>TRBV7-9|TRBD1|TRBJ1-1|NA
CASSVQGTGGLNTEAFF
TGTGCCAGCAGCGTACAGGGGACGGGGGGTTTAAACACTGAAGCTTTCTTT
>TRBV12-3/TRBV12-4|NA|TRBJ2-7|NA
CASRQTVSYEQYF
TGTGCCAGCCGCCAAACAGTATCCTACGAGCAGTACTTC
>TRBV10-3|TRBD1|TRBJ2-2|NA
CAISPTGSPGELFF
TGTGCCATCAGTCCGACAGGGAGCCCCGGGGAGCTGTTTTTT
>TRBV5-5|NA|TRBJ2-7|few
CASSLGDTYYEQYF
TGTGCCAGCAGCTTGGGGGACACATACTACGAGCAGTACTTC
>TRBV20-1|TRBD2|TRBJ2-5|few
CSHGGVLKETQYF
TGCAGTCACGGGGGGGTTCTAAAGGAGACCCAGTACTTC
>TRBV20-1|NA|TRBJ2-3|NA
CSALKMPGGVTDTQYF
TGCAGTGCTCTAAAAATGCCAGGAGGAGTAACAGATACGCAGTATTTT
>TRBV15|NA|TRBJ2-5|few
CATSRDLTNQETQYF
TGTGCCACCAGCAGAGATTTAACTAACCAAGAGACCCAGTACTTC
>TRBV11-2|TRBD1|TRBJ1-4|many
CASSPRQGGEKLFF
TGTGCCAGCAGCCCCCGACAGGGAGGAGAAAAACTGTTTTTT
>TRBV2|NA|TRBJ2-4|few
CASSASNIQYF
TGTGCCAGCAGCGCCTCGAACATTCAGTACTTC
>TRBV5-1|NA|TRBJ1-2|few
CASSFEANYGYTF
TGCGCCAGCAGCTTTGAGGCTAACTATGGCTACACCTTC
>TRBV6-7|NA|TRBJ2-7|NA
CASSPRGVTIPSYEQYF
TGTGCCAGCAGCCCCAGGGGCGTCACCATCCCCTCCTACGAGCAGTACTTC
>TRBV5-8|NA|TRBJ1-2|NA
CASSSGPGRGNTF
TGTGCCAGCAGTTCTGGACCAGGCCGAGGAAACACCTTC
>TRBV11-1|TRBD2|TRBJ2-1|NA
CASSLGLAGGLNERFF
TGTGCCAGCAGCCTGGGACTAGCGGGAGGGCTTAATGAGCGGTTCTTC
>TRBV6-5|NA|TRBJ1-5|once
CASSYGQVDQPQHF
TGTGCCAGCAGTTACGGACAAGTGGATCAGCCCCAGCATTTT
>TRBV5-1|TRBD2|TRBJ2-7|NA
CASSSEAGGVRKEQYF
TGCGCCAGCAGCTCTGAAGCGGGAGGCGTCCGGAAAGAGCAGTACTTC
>TRBV2|TRBD2|TRBJ2-1|NA
CASRSLGTSGKSSYNEQFF
TGTGCCAGCAGGTCACTCGGGACTAGCGGCAAAAGCTCCTACAATGAGCAGTTCTTC
>TRBV12-3/TRBV12-4|TRBD2|TRBJ2-1|few
CASSPTSGDYNEQFF
TGTGCCAGCAGTCCCACTAGCGGGGACTACAATGAGCAGTTCTTC
>TRBV28|TRBD2|TRBJ2-3|once
CASSTLWAGGPPDTQYF
TGTGCCAGCAGTACCCTTTGGGCGGGGGGGCCCCCAGATACGCAGTATTTT
>TRBV6-1|NA|TRBJ2-3|NA
CASSDLASTGPTDTQYF
TGTGCCAGCAGTGACCTAGCGTCAACGGGGCCCACAGATACGCAGTATTTT
>TRBV4-2|NA|TRBJ2-2|few
CASSQETGLNTGELFF
TGTGCCAGCAGCCAGGAAACGGGACTTAACACCGGGGAGCTGTTTTTT
>TRBV4-2|TRBD2|TRBJ2-5|few
CASSQRVGASGETQYF
TGTGCCAGCAGCCAAAGGGTTGGGGCTAGCGGCGAGACCCAGTACTTC